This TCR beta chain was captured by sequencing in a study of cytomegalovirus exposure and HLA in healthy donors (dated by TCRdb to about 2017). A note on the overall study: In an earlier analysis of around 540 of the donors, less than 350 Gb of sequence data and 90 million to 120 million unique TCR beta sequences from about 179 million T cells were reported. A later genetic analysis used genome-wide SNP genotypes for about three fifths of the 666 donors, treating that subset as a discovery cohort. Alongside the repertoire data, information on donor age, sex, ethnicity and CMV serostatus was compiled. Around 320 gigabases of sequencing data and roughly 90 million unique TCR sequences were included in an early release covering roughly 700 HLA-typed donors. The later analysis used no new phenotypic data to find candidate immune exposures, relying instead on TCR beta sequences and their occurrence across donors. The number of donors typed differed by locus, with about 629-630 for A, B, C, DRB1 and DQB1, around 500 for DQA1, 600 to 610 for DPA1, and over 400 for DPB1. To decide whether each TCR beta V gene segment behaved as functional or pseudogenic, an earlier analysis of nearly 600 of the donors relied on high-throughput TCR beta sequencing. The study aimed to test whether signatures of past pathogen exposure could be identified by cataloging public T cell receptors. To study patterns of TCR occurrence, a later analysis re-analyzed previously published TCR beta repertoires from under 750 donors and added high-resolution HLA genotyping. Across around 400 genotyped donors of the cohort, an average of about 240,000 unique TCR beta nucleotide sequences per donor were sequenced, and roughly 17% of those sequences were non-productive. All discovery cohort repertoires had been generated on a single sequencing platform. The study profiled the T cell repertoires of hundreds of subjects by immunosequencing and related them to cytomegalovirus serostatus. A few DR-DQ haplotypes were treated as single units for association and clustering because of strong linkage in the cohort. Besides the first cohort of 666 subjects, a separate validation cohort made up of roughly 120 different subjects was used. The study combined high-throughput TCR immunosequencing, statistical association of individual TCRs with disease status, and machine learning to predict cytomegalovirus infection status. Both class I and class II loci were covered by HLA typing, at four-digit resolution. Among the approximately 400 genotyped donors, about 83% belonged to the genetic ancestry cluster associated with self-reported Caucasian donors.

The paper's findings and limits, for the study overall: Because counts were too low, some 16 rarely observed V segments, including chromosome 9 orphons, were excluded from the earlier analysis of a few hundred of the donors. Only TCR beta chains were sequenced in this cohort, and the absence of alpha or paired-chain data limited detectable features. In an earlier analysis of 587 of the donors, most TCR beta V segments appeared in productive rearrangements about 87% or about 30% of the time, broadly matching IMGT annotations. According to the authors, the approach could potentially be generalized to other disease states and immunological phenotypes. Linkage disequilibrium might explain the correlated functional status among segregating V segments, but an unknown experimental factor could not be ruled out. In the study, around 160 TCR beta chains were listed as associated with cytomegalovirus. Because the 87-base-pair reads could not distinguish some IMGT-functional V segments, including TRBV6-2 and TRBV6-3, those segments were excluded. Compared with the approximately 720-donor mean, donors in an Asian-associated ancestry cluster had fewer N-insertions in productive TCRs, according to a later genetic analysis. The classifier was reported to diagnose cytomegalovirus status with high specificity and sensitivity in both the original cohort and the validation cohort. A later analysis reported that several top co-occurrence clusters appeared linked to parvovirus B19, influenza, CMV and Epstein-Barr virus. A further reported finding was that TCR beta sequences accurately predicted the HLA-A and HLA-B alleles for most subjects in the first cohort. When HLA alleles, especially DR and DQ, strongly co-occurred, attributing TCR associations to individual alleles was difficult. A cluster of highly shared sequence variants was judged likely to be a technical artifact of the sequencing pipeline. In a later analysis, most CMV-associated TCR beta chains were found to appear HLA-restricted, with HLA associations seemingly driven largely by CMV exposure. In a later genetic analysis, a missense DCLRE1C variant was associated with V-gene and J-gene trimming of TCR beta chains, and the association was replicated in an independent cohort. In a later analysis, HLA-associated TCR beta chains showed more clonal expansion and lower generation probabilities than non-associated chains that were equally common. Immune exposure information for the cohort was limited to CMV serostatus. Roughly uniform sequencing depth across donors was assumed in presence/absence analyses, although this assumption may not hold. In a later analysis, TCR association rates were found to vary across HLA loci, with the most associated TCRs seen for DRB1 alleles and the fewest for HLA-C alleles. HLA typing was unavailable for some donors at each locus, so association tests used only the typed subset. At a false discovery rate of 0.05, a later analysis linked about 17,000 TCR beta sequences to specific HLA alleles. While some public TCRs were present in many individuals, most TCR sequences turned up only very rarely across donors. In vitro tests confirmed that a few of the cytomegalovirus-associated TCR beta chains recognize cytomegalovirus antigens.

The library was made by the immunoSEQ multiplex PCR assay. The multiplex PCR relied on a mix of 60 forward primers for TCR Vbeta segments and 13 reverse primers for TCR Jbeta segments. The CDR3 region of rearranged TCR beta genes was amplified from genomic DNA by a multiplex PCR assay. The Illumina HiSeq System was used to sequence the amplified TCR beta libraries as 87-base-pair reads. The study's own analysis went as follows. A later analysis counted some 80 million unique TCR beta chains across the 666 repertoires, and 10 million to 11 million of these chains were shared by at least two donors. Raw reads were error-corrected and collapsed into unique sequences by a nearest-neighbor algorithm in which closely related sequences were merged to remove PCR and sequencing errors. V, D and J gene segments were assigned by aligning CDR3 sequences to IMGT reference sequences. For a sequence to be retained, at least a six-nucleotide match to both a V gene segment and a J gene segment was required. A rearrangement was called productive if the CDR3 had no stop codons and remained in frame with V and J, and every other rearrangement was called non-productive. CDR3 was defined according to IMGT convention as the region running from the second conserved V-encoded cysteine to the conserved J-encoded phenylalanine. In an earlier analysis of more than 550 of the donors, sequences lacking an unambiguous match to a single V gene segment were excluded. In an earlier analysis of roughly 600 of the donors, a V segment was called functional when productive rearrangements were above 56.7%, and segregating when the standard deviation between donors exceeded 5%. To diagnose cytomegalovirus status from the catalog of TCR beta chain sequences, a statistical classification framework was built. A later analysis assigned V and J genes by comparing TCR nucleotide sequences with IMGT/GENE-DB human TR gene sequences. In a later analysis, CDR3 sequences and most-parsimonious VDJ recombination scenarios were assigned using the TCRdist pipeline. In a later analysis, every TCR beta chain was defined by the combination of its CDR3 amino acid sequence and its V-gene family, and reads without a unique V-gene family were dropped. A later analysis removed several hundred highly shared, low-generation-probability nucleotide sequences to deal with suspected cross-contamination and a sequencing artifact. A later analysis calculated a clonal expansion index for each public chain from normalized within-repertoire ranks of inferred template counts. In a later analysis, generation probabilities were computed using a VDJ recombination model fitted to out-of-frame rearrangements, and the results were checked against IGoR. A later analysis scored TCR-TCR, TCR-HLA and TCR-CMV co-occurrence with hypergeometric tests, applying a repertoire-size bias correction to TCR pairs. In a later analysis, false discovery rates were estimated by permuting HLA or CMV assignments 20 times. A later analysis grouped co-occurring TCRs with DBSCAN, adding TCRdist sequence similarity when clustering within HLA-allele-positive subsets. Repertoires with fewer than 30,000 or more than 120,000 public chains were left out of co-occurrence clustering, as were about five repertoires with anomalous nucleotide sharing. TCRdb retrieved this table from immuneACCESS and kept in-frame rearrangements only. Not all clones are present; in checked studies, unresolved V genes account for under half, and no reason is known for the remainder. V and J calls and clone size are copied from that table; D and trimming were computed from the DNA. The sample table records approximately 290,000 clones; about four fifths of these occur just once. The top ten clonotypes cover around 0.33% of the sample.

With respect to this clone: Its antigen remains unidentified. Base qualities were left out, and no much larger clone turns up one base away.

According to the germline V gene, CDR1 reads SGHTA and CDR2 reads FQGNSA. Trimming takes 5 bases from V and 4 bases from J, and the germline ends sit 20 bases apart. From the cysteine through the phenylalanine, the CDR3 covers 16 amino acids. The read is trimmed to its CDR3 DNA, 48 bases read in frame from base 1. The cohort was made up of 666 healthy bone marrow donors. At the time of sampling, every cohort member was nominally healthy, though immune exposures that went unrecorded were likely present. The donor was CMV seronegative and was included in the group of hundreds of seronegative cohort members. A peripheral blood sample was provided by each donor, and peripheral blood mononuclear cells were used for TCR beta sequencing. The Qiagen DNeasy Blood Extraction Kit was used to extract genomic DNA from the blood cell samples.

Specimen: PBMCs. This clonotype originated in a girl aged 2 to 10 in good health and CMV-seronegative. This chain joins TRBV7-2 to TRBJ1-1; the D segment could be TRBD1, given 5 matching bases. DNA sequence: TGTGCCAGCAGCCCCCTTGGGGCGAAGGGATTCACTGAAGCTTTCTTT. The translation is CASSPLGAKGFTEAFF.